A selection of T cell receptor beta chains follows, all from one sample in a study of T cells in Graves' hyperthyroidism and ophthalmopathy. TCRdb ran MiXCR on the multiplex PCR reads and lists one entry per CDR3 protein. Of fewer than 750,000 distinct CDR3 sequences listed, roughly 15% are singletons. The sequencing sample was made of blood. These receptors were collected from a woman in her thirties or forties with Graves' ophthalmopathy. Both conserved end residues are part of each CDR3. D genes are given only for firm matches. Clone size appears in some rows only: once, few, many, or a class for an expanded clone.

13	TRBV30	TRBJ1-5	-	-	TGTGCCTGGAGTCGGGGGTTAGGTCAGCCCCAGCATTTT	CAWSRGLGQPQHF
17	TRBV7-8	TRBJ2-3	many	TRBD2	TGTGCCAGCAGCTTAAGGACCGGGACTAGCGGCACAGATACGCAGTATTTT	CASSLRTGTSGTDTQYF
14	TRBV19	TRBJ2-1	few	-	TGTGCCAGCAATGAGGGGACATACAACAATGAGCAGTTCTTC	CASNEGTYNNEQFF
15	TRBV5-4	TRBJ2-7	many	TRBD2	TGTGCCAGCAGTCGAGGGACTAGCGCACCCTACGAGCAGTACTTC	CASSRGTSAPYEQYF
15	TRBV19	TRBJ2-5	few	TRBD2	TGTGCCAGTAGTGAACTAGCGGGGGTACAAGAGACCCAGTACTTC	CASSELAGVQETQYF
13	TRBV7-6	TRBJ1-5	few	-	TGTGCCAGCAGCCCGAGTGGGAGTCAGCCCCAGCATTTT	CASSPSGSQPQHF
16	TRBV12-3/TRBV12-4	TRBJ1-5	many	-	TGTGCCAGCAGTGGAGGGGGGAAACCTAGCAATCAGCCCCAGCATTTT	CASSGGGKPSNQPQHF
14	TRBV5-1	TRBJ2-7	few	TRBD1	TGCGCCAGCAGCTCCGGGACAGGGGGGATGGAGGAGTACTTC	CASSSGTGGMEEYF
12	TRBV6-1	TRBJ2-4	many	-	TGTGCCAGCAGTGAAATGGGAAACATTCAGTACTTC	CASSEMGNIQYF
13	TRBV27	TRBJ1-5	many	-	TGTGCCAGCAGTCCGATCCGGGGCCAGCCCCAGCATTTT	CASSPIRGQPQHF
14	TRBV11-1	TRBJ2-1	-	-	TGTGCCAGCAGCAGTACTAGTGAGGACAATGAGCAGTTCTTC	CASSSTSEDNEQFF
16	TRBV5-1	TRBJ2-7	-	-	TGCGCCAGCAGCCCGCCCTGGAGGGGAGAGGGCTACGAGCAGTACTTC	CASSPPWRGEGYEQYF
15	TRBV12-3/TRBV12-4	TRBJ2-7	many	-	TGTGCCAGCAGTTTAGCGCCACTAACTACCTACGAGCAGTACTTC	CASSLAPLTTYEQYF
17	TRBV19	TRBJ2-5	many	-	TGTGCCAGTAGTATCTGGGTCGGGAGCAATGGGGCGGAGACCCAGTACTTC	CASSIWVGSNGAETQYF
14	TRBV19	TRBJ2-5	many	-	TGTGCCAGTAGCAGGGGACTGCAATTTGTGACCCAGTACTTC	CASSRGLQFVTQYF
16	TRBV6-2/TRBV6-3	TRBJ1-5	-	-	TGTGCCAGCAGACCCGACAGGCTTTATAGCAATCAGCCCCAGCATTTT	CASRPDRLYSNQPQHF
16	TRBV4-3	TRBJ2-2	-	-	TGCGCCAGCAGCCAAGAGGCTGCCGTGGAAACCGGGGAGCTGTTTTTT	CASSQEAAVETGELFF
14	TRBV5-1	TRBJ2-2	-	TRBD1	TGCGCCAGCAGCCGGGACAGTCAAGGCGGGGAGCTGTTTTTT	CASSRDSQGGELFF
14	TRBV27	TRBJ2-7	many	-	TGTGCCAGCAGGGACGGGCAGGACGGCATCGAGCAGTACTTC	CASRDGQDGIEQYF
14	TRBV12-3/TRBV12-4	TRBJ2-7	many	TRBD1	TGTGCCAGCACCCTAGGGGGCGGATTCTACGAGCAGTACTTC	CASTLGGGFYEQYF
14	TRBV7-9	TRBJ2-5	many	-	TGTGCCAGCAGCTTCGGGCCGTACCAAGAGACCCAGTACTTC	CASSFGPYQETQYF
12	TRBV20-1	TRBJ1-5	many	-	TGCAGTGGAAAGGGGGTCGGTCAGCCCCAGCATTTT	CSGKGVGQPQHF
13	TRBV20-1	TRBJ2-2	-	-	TGCAGTGTAAGGACGGCGAACACCGGGGAGCTGTTTTTT	CSVRTANTGELFF
16	TRBV27	TRBJ1-5	-	TRBD1	TGTGCCAGCAGTCCATTAACAGGGGGCCCCGATCAGCCCCAGCATTTT	CASSPLTGGPDQPQHF
14	TRBV9	TRBJ1-2	many	-	TGTGCCAGCAGCGTAGGTCGATCGAACTATGGCTACACCTTC	CASSVGRSNYGYTF
15	TRBV20-1	TRBJ2-7	-	-	TGCAGTGCTAGAGATGGTTTGGCAGGTTTCCACGAGCAGTACTTC	CSARDGLAGFHEQYF
14	TRBV27	TRBJ1-2	-	TRBD1	TGTGCCAGCAGTACTCAGACAGGGGACTATGGCTACACCTTC	CASSTQTGDYGYTF
14	TRBV20-1	TRBJ1-1	-	TRBD1	TGCAGTGCTACAGGACAGGTGGCGAACACTGAAGCTTTCTTT	CSATGQVANTEAFF
14	TRBV30	TRBJ2-4	many	TRBD1	TGTGCCTGGACCCTTGCTGGACAGGGGGACATTCAGTACTTC	CAWTLAGQGDIQYF
15	TRBV6-5	TRBJ1-2	-	-	TGTGCCAGCAGTTGGGACCGGGCGGTTCCCTATGGCTACACCTTC	CASSWDRAVPYGYTF
17	TRBV6-1	TRBJ1-5	-	-	TGTGCCAGCAGTCAAGACAGGTCGACTTATAGCAATCAGCCCCAGCATTTT	CASSQDRSTYSNQPQHF
11	TRBV20-1	TRBJ1-1	many	-	TGCAGTGCTAGTGGGAGCACTGAAGCTTTCTTT	CSASGSTEAFF
15	TRBV30	TRBJ2-2	-	TRBD2	TGTGCCTGGAGTGTAACGGGGGGAGCGACGGGGGAGCTGTTTTTT	CAWSVTGGATGELFF
13	TRBV2	TRBJ2-7	-	-	TGTGCCAGCAGTGATCAGGGAGGACACGAGCAGTACTTC	CASSDQGGHEQYF
17	TRBV11-3	TRBJ1-2	many	-	TGTGCCAGCAGCTTAGGAGGAGTTACCGGGGCTAACTATGGCTACACCTTC	CASSLGGVTGANYGYTF
15	TRBV12-3/TRBV12-4	TRBJ1-1	many	TRBD1	TGTGCCAGCAGTTTCTTACAGGGGGCAAGCACTGAAGCTTTCTTT	CASSFLQGASTEAFF
17	TRBV11-2	TRBJ1-6	few	-	TGTGCCAGCAGTTTAAGGGGGGAGCAGAGCTATAATTCACCCCTCCACTTT	CASSLRGEQSYNSPLHF
12	TRBV29-1	TRBJ2-5	many	-	TGCAGCGTAGAAGCGGTGCGAGAGACCCAGTACTTC	CSVEAVRETQYF
16	TRBV4-2	TRBJ2-5	few	-	TGTGCCAGCAGCCAAGATTTCCAGGGCCGTCAAGAGACCCAGTACTTC	CASSQDFQGRQETQYF